The clone carrying this TCR beta chain showed up many times. This CDR3 has 14 amino acids. V dropped 4 bases and J dropped 6 bases, with 13 bases sitting between them. Germline CDR1 and CDR2: MNHNS and SASEGT. TCRdb re-clonotyped the PCR reads through MiXCR. Among fewer than 20,000 clones listed, roughly a fifth were seen once. The record originates from a study of metastatic and nonmetastatic thyroid tumors. Patients underwent thyroid surgery, and none had received any treatment before it. This clonotype originated in a female donor with papillary thyroid cancer or a benign thyroid nodule (not recorded which). Some clones in this sample may be carry-over from other donors' samples. V and J are TRBV6-1 and TRBJ1-5; the D gene is possibly TRBD1 (6 bases). Source material: tumor tissue. Here the CDR3 reads CASSGGALGQPQHF. The CDR3 DNA is TGTGCCAGCAGTGGGGGGGCGTTGGGTCAGCCCCAGCATTTT.